This section outlines one TCR beta chain sequence together with its context. Its antigen is unknown. The CDR3 has 15 residues. V was cut by 6 bases and J by 3 bases, with 17 bases left in between. Germline V gene data show CDR1 as MNHNS and CDR2 as SASEGT. This entry is derived from a study of cytomegalovirus exposure and HLA in healthy donors. Study results and limitations: Later analysis identified 15,000 to 20,000 TCR beta sequences associated with HLA alleles, using a false discovery rate threshold of 0.05. Cytomegalovirus status was reportedly diagnosed by the classifier with high sensitivity and specificity.

60 Vbeta and 13 Jbeta primers were used in PCR. TCRdb's copy holds only in-frame clones and misses some; the assay was immunoSEQ multiplex PCR. There are fewer than 65,000 clones in the sample; around 87% occur only once, and approximately 1.4% lies in the top ten. The clonotype was recovered from a man aged 18 to 30 in good health and CMV-seronegative. The source material was PBMCs. The gene calls are TRBV6-1 and TRBJ1-1; perhaps TRBD1 as D (5 bases). The CDR3 DNA reads as TGTGCCAGCAGACAAGACGGGACTGACTACACTGAAGCTTTCTTT. This encodes CASRQDGTDYTEAFF.